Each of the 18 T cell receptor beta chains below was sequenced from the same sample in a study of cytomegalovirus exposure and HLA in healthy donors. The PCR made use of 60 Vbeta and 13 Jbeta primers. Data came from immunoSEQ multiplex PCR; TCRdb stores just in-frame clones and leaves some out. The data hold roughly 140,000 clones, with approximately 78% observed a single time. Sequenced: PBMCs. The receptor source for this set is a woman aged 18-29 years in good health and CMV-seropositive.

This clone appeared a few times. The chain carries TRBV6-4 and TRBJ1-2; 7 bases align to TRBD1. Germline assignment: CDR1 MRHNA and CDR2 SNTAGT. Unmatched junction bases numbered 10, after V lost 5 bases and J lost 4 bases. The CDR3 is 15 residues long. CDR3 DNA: TGTGCCAGCAGTCACCCTAGGACAGGCCGCTATGGCTACACCTTC. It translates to CASSHPRTGRYGYTF.

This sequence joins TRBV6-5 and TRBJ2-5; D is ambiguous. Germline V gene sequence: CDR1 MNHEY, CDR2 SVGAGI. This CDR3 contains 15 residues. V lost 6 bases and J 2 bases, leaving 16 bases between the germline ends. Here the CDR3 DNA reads TGTGCCAGCAGCCACTTAGACGGGTATCAAGAGACCCAGTACTTC. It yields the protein CASSHLDGYQETQYF.

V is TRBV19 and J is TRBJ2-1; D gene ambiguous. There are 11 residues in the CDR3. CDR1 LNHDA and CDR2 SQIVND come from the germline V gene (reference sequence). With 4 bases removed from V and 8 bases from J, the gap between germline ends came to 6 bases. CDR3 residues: CASSSIYEQFF. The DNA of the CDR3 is TGTGCCAGTAGTAGTATCTATGAGCAGTTCTTC.

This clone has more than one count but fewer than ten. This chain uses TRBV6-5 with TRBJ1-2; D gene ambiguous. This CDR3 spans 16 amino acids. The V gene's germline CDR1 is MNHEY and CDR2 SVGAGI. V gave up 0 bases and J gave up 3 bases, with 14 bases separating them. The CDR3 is CASSYSRADLYYGYTF. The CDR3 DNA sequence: TGTGCCAGCAGTTACTCGCGGGCAGATTTATACTATGGCTACACCTTC.

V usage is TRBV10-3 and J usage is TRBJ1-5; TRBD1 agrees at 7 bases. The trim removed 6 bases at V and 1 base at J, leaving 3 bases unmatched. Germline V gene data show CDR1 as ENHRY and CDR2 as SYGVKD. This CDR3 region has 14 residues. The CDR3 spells CAIRGDSSNQPQHF. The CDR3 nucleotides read TGTGCCATCAGGGGGGACAGCAGCAATCAGCCCCAGCATTTT.

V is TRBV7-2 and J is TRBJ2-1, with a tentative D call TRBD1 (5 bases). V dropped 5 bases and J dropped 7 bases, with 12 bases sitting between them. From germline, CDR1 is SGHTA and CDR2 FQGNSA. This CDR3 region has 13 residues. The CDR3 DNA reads TGTGCCAGCAGCCAAACCAGGGATAATGAGCAGTTCTTC. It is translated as CASSQTRDNEQFF.

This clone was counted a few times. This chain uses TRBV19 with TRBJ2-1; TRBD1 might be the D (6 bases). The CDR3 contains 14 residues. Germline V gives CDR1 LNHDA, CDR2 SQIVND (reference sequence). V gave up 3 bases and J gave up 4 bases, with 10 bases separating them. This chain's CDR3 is CASSIPTGYNEQFF. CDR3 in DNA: TGTGCCAGTAGTATCCCCACAGGGTACAATGAGCAGTTCTTC.

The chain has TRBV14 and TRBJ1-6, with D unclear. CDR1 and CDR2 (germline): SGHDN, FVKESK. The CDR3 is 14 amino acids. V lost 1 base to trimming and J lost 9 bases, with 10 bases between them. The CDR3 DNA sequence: TGTGCCAGCAGCCAAGCCCATCACAGTTCACCCCTCCACTTT. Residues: CASSQAHHSSPLHF.

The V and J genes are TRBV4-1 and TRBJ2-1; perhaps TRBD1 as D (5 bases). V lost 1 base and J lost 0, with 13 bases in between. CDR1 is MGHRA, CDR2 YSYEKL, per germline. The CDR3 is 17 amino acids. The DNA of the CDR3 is TGCGCCAGCAGCCAAGGAACAGGTCTGAGCTCCTACAATGAGCAGTTCTTC. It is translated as CASSQGTGLSSYNEQFF.

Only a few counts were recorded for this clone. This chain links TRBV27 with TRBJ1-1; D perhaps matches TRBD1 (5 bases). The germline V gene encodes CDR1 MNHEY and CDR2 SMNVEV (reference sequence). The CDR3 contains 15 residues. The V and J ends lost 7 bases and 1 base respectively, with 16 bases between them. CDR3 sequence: CASTPGGFGNTEAFF. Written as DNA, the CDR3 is TGTGCCAGCACCCCGGGGGGATTCGGGAACACTGAAGCTTTCTTT.

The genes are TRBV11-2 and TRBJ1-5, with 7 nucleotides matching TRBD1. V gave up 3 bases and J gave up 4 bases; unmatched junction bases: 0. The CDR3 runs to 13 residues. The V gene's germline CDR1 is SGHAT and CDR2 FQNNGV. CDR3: CASSLTGNQPQHF. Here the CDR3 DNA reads TGTGCCAGCAGCTTGACAGGGAATCAGCCCCAGCATTTT.

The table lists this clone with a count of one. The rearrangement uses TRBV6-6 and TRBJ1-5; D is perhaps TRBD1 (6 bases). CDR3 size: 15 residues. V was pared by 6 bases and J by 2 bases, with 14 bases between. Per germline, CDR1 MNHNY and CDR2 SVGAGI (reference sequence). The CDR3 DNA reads TGTGCCAGCAGGAAGGACAGCCTGGGCAATCAGCCCCAGCATTTT. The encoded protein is CASRKDSLGNQPQHF.

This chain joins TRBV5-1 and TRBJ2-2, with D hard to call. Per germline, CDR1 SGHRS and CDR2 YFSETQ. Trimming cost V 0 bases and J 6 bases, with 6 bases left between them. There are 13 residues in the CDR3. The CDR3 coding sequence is TGCGCCAGCAGCTTGGTATCTCCCGGGGAGCTGTTTTTT. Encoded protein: CASSLVSPGELFF.

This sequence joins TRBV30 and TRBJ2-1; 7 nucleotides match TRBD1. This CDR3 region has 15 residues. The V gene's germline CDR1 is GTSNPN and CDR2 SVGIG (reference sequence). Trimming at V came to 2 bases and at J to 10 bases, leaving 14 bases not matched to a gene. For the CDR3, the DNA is TGTGCCTGGAGTCCTCGGGGACAGCCCAATGTAGAGCAGTTCTTC. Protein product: CAWSPRGQPNVEQFF. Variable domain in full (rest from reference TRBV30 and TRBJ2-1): SQTIHQWPATLVQPVGSPLSLECTVEGTSNPNLYWYRQAAGRGLQLLFYSVGIGQISSEVPQNLSASRPQDRQFILSSKKLLLSDSGFYLCAWSPRGQPNVEQFFGPGTRLTVL.

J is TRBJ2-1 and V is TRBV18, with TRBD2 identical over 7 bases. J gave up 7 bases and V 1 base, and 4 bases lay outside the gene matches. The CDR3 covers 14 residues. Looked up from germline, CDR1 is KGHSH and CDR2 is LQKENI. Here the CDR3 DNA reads TGTGCCAGCTCACCACAGCGGGGCGGGAATGAGCAGTTCTTC. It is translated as CASSPQRGGNEQFF.

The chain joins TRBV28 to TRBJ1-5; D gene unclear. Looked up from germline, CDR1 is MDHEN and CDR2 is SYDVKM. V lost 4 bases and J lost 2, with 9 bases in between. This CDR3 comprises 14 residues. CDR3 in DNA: TGTGCCAGCAGTTCTACCTTGGGCAATCAGCCCCAGCATTTT. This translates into CASSSTLGNQPQHF. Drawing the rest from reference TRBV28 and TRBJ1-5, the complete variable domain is DVKVTQSSRYLVKRTGEKVFLECVQDMDHENMFWYRQDPGLGLRLIYFSYDVKMKEKGDIPEGYSVSREKKERFSLILESASTNQTSMYLCASSSTLGNQPQHFGDGTRLSIL.

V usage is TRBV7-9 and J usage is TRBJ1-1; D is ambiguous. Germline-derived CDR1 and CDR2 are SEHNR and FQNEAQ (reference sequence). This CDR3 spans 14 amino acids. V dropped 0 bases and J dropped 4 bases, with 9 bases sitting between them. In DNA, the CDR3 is TGTGCCAGCAGCTTAGCGCATAGGAGCACTGAAGCTTTCTTT. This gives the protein CASSLAHRSTEAFF.

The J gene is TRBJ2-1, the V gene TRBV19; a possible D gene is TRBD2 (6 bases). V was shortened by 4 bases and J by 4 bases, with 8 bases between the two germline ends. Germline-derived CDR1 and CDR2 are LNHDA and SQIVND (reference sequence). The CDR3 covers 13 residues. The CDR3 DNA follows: TGTGCCAGTAGTAGGGGACTTTACAATGAGCAGTTCTTC. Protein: CASSRGLYNEQFF.